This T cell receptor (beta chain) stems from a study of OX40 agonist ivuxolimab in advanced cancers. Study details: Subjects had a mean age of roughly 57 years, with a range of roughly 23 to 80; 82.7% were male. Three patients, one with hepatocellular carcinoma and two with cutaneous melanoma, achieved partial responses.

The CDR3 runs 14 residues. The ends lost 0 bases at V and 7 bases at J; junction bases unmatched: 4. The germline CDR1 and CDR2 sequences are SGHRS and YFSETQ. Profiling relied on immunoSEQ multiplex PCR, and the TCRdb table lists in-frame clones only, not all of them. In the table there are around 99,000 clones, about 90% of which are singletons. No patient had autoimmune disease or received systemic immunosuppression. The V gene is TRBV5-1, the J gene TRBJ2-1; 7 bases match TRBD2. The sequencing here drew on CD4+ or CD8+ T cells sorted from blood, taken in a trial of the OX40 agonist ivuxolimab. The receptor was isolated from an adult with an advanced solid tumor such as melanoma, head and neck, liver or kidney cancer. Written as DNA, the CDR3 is TGCGCCAGCAGCTTGGCCTGGGGGGGAAATGAGCAGTTCTTC. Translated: CASSLAWGGNEQFF.